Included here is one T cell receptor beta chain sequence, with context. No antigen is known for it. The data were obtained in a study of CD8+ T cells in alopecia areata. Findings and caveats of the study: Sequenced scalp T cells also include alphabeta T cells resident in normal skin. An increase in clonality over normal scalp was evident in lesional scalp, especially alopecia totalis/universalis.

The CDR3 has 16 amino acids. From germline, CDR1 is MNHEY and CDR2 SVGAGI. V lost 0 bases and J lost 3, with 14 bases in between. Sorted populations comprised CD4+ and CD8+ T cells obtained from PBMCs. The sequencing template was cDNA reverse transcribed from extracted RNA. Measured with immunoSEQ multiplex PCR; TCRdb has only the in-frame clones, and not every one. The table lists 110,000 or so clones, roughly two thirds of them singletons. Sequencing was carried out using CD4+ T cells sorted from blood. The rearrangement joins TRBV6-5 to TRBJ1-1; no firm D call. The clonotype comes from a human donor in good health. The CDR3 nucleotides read TGTGCCAGCAGTTACTCGGGCACCCTATCGGACACTGAAGCTTTCTTT. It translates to CASSYSGTLSDTEAFF.